These 11 T cell receptor beta chains were all obtained from the same sample, sequenced in a study of technical replicates of blood from four donors. The assay was immunoSEQ multiplex PCR, and TCRdb's table has in-frame clones only and misses some. The sample lists about 75,000 clones, 95% to 98% seen once, with under 0.2% in the top ten. The sample consisted of T cells isolated from PBMCs. These receptors all stem from a human donor in good health.

The chain combines TRBV28 with TRBJ1-1, with D possibly TRBD1 on 6 matching bases. V was trimmed by 5 bases and J by 3 bases, leaving 19 bases between them. CDR1 is MDHEN and CDR2 is SYDVKM in the germline V gene. The CDR3 extends over 16 amino acids. The CDR3 DNA is TGTGCCAGCAGTCTCCTCCTGGGGGGGGCGGACACTGAAGCTTTCTTT. Amino acid sequence: CASSLLLGGADTEAFF.

This chain uses TRBV28 with TRBJ2-5; no definite D call. This CDR3 spans 12 amino acids. Trimming removed 6 bases from V and 3 bases from J, with 8 bases in between. The germline V gene encodes CDR1 MDHEN and CDR2 SYDVKM. CDR3 DNA sequence: TGTGCCAGCAGAGACATCGAAGAGACCCAGTACTTC. Protein product: CASRDIEETQYF.

V and J are TRBV29-1 and TRBJ1-2; 11 nucleotides match TRBD1. V trimming: 5 bases; J trimming: 4 bases; junction bases outside the gene matches: 9. The CDR3 runs to 15 residues. Germline CDR1 is SQVTM and CDR2 is ANQGSEA. The CDR3 reads CSVPGQGAKGYGYTF. DNA for the CDR3: TGCAGCGTTCCCGGACAGGGGGCAAAAGGCTATGGCTACACCTTC.

The chain recombines TRBV6-1 with TRBJ1-1; D gene unclear. CDR1 and CDR2 (germline): MNHNS, SASEGT. This CDR3 has 14 amino acids. V lost 8 bases and J 0 bases, leaving 13 bases between the germline ends. The CDR3 region is CASVLPQMNTEAFF. CDR3 in DNA: TGTGCCAGCGTACTACCCCAGATGAACACTGAAGCTTTCTTT.

V usage is TRBV4-1 and J usage is TRBJ2-7; 13 nucleotides align to TRBD2. This CDR3 is 18 amino acids long. V shed 1 base and J 3 bases; nucleotides not matched to a gene: 9. Germline V lookup: CDR1 MGHRA, CDR2 YSYEKL. The CDR3 DNA reads TGCGCCAGCAGCCAAGTGTCCGGACTAGCGGGAGTAAGCTACGAGCAGTACTTC. It is translated as CASSQVSGLAGVSYEQYF.

J is TRBJ2-7 and V is TRBV7-9, with 7 bases aligning to TRBD2. V lost 11 bases to trimming and J lost 1 base; unmatched junction nucleotides: 5. Germline V gene data show CDR1 as SEHNR and CDR2 as FQNEAQ (reference sequence). This CDR3 spans 12 amino acids. CDR3 nucleotide sequence: TGTGCCTTGGGCGGGAGTTCCTACGAGCAGTACTTC. Its protein product is CALGGSSYEQYF.

The chain's CDR3 is CASSFYGAGGGTEAFF. CDR3 DNA sequence: TGTGCCAGCAGCTTTTATGGTGCAGGGGGAGGCACTGAAGCTTTCTTT. The J gene is TRBJ1-1, the V gene TRBV7-2, with 7 bases fitting TRBD1. The CDR3 length is 16 residues. Losses at the gene ends were 3 bases for V and 4 bases for J; bases not matched to a gene: 11. CDR1 and CDR2 from the germline V gene are SGHTA and FQGNSA.

This clone showed up just once. This chain connects TRBV30 to TRBJ1-4; 9 bases match TRBD1. This CDR3 is built from 17 residues. J lost 3 bases, V lost 3 bases, and 11 bases had no gene match. Germline values: CDR1 GTSNPN, CDR2 SVGIG (reference sequence). The CDR3 is CAWRPLRRDRANEKLFF. The DNA of the CDR3 is TGTGCCTGGAGACCACTTAGGCGGGACAGGGCTAATGAAAAACTGTTTTTT.

This sequence joins TRBV5-1 and TRBJ2-7, with 7 bases matching TRBD1. This CDR3 has 17 amino acids. In germline, CDR1 is SGHRS, CDR2 YFSETQ. The V and J ends lost 2 bases and 2 bases, in that order; junction bases with no gene match: 13. As DNA, the CDR3 is TGCGCCAGCAGCTTTGGTCCATTAGGGCAGGGGGCCTACGAGCAGTACTTC. It translates to CASSFGPLGQGAYEQYF.

The CDR3 protein is CASSYLAGGPEFF. For the CDR3, the DNA is TGTGCCAGCAGTTACCTAGCGGGAGGGCCAGAGTTCTTC. The chain has TRBV6-5 and TRBJ2-1, with TRBD2 identical over 12 bases. The CDR3 totals 13 residues. Per germline, CDR1 MNHEY and CDR2 SVGAGI. The V segment lost 2 bases and the J segment 14 bases; nucleotides outside the gene matches: 4.

This clone was observed a single time. V gene TRBV5-7 combines with J gene TRBJ1-1; 9 bases map to TRBD1. TRBV5-7 is labeled an ORF, and its function is uncertain. The CDR3 spans 15 residues. V shed 1 base, J shed 5 bases, and the junction held 6 bases outside the gene matches. CDR3 bases: TGTGCCAGCAGCTTGCTACAGGGGGCGGGTACTGAAGCTTTCTTT. Translation gives CASSLLQGAGTEAFF.